The clone carrying this T cell receptor (beta chain) was seen ten or more times. As yet, its antigen is unknown. The data were taken from a study of CD8+CD57+ T cells in acquired aplastic anemia. Study background: DNA per sorted CD4+ or CD8+ sample ranged about 0.19 to 30 ug, averaging roughly 3.2 ug. Healthy donor CD4+ samples were sequenced to a depth that averaged about 10.8 million reads. General study points: Overlapping CD8+ CDR3 repertoires of patients and controls contained approximately 28 shared sequences.

Profiling of TCR beta VDJ combinations and CDR3 sequences used genomic DNA as template. TCRdb reprocessed the reads via MiXCR and lists one record per CDR3 protein. The sample consists of 180,000 or so distinct CDR3 sequences, 40% to 50% of them appearing once. Sequenced sample: sorted CD4+, CD8+, or CD8+CD57+ T cells (not recorded which) from PBMCs. The sequence was collected from a human donor in good health.

In nucleotides, the CDR3 is TGCAGTGCTAGAGTAGACAGGGTCGGGTCACCCCTCCACTTT. Its translation: CSARVDRVGSPLHF. The rearrangement links TRBV20-1 to TRBJ1-6; 7 nucleotides align to TRBD1. Germline V gene data show CDR1 as DFQATT and CDR2 as SNEGSKA (reference sequence). This CDR3 contains 14 residues. V lost 1 base to trimming and J lost 10 bases; unmatched junction nucleotides: 7.